This paragraph covers one T cell receptor (beta chain) sequence. The antigen is undetermined. The source of the sample is a study of shared clonotypes between healthy human individuals. About the study: A couple of female and three male donors aged 18 to 49 were enrolled. CD4 naive and memory got three plates each, CD8 naive two, CD8 memory one. General study findings and limits: Non-shared clonotypes had lower generation probabilities than those shared by all four donors. Incomplete sequencing of sorted subsets was indicated by rarefaction despite large depth.

The V end lost 5 bases, the J end lost 6 bases, and 11 bases lay between the germline ends. CDR1 SEHNR and CDR2 FQNEAQ come from the germline V gene (reference sequence). This CDR3 has 13 amino acids. Repertoires were generated with immunoSEQ multiplex PCR, while TCRdb's copy carries only in-frame clones and drops some. Among some 1,900,000 clones listed, about 95% were seen once. CD45RO-negative CD8 cells positively selected for CCR7 made up the naive population, which excluded terminally differentiated effector memory CD45RA+ cells. Sequencing was carried out using naive CD8+ T cells sorted from blood. This sequence joins TRBV7-9 and TRBJ2-1, with D unresolved. The origin of this receptor is a man aged 18 to 30 in good health. Here the CDR3 DNA reads TGTGCCAGCAGCGCAAGGTACAGCAATGAGCAGTTCTTC. Translating it yields CASSARYSNEQFF.